Shown below are 21 T cell receptor beta chains from a single sample sequenced in a study of regulatory T cells in long-lasting Graves disease (dated by TCRdb to the early 2020s). Receptor libraries were prepared by multiplex PCR. Instrument used: Illumina HiSeq 4000. To build TCR beta libraries, CDR3 regions were amplified by Arm-PCR using iRepertoire HTBI primers. The raw public data were reprocessed by TCRdb itself: fastp quality trimming at Q25, MiXCR clonotype calling, in-frame beta chains only. CDR3 protein sequences are deduplicated, and each keeps its most common genes and DNA. Recorded for this sample are 530,000 or so distinct CDR3 sequences; 15% to 20% of them occurred a single time. The top ten clones comprise around 11% of the sample. The time point label, read with the paper, signifies: newly diagnosed GD, antithyroid drugs for less than 3 months. RNA was extracted from PBMCs in TRIzol for both TCR sequencing and RNA sequencing.

The data were also submitted as part of a second study, on T cells in Graves' hyperthyroidism and ophthalmopathy.

Specimen: peripheral blood mononuclear cells (PBMCs), collected at new diagnosis, from a patient treated with antithyroid drugs. The receptors come from a man between 18 and 29 years old with Graves disease. Donor details come from another sample of the same person, matched by shared clones.

The chain combines TRBV2 with TRBJ2-1; 7 nucleotides line up with TRBD2. Germline CDR1 SNHLY, CDR2 FYNNEI. Losses at the gene ends were 5 bases for V and 2 bases for J; bases not matched to a gene: 9. CDR3 size: 16 residues. The chain's CDR3 is CASSWSPGGPYNEQFF. The DNA for the CDR3 is TGTGCCAGCAGTTGGTCGCCGGGAGGACCCTACAATGAGCAGTTCTTC.

A note on this clonotype: One base separates it from a far larger clone, so it is likely a read error. The chain employs TRBV7-9 and TRBJ2-1; TRBD2 matches at 8 bases. CDR1 is SEHNR, CDR2 FQNEAQ, per germline (reference sequence). The length of the CDR3 is 16 residues. This chain's CDR3 is CASSLVGGRSGNEQLF. The CDR3 region has the DNA TGTGCCAGCAGCTTAGTCGGGGGCCGTAGCGGGAATGAGCAGCTCTTC. Full variable domain (missing parts from reference TRBV7-9 and TRBJ2-1): DTGVSQNPRHKITKRGQNVTFRCDPISEHNRLYWYRQTLGQGPEFLTYFQNEAQLEKSRLLSDRFSAERPKGSFSTLEIQRTEQGDSAMYLCASSLVGGRSGNEQLFGPGTRLTVL.

J is TRBJ1-2 and V is TRBV7-8; unclear D gene. Germline V CDR1 and CDR2: SGHVS, FQNEAQ. Trimming removed 4 bases at V and 4 bases at J, with 13 bases between. CDR3 length: 14 residues. In DNA, the CDR3 is TGTGCCAGCAGCTCACCGCAGATTCCCTATGGCTACACCTTC. Protein sequence: CASSSPQIPYGYTF.

This clonotype was seen more than once but under ten times. The V and J genes are TRBV13 and TRBJ2-2; the D gene is possibly TRBD2 (6 bases). The CDR3 loop spans 17 amino acids. The V gene's germline CDR1 is PRHDT and CDR2 FYEKMQ (reference sequence). The V and J ends lost 4 bases and 3 bases respectively, with 18 bases between them. For the CDR3, the DNA is TGTGCCAGCAGCTCCGTGGGCGGGGCGCGGCACACCGGGGAGCTGTTTTTT. Protein sequence: CASSSVGGARHTGELFF.

The chain is built from TRBV28 and TRBJ2-7, with TRBD1 matching 7 bases. CDR1 MDHEN and CDR2 SYDVKM come from the germline V gene. This CDR3 spans 15 amino acids. The junction had 9 bases not matched to a gene; V was cut back by 6 bases and J by 1 base. The CDR3 protein is CASREPGTASYEQYF. CDR3 DNA: TGTGCCAGCAGGGAACCCGGGACAGCGTCCTACGAGCAGTACTTC.

This clonotype showed up many times. The chain links TRBV30 to TRBJ1-5; D may be TRBD1 (5 bases). This CDR3 spans 15 amino acids. The V gene's germline CDR1 is GTSNPN and CDR2 SVGIG (reference sequence). V shed 0 bases and J shed 1 base, with 10 bases lying between them. This chain's CDR3 is CAWSVRGTSNQPQHF. The CDR3, as DNA: TGTGCCTGGAGTGTACGAGGGACGAGCAATCAGCCCCAGCATTTT.

This clonotype was counted a few times. V usage is TRBV28 and J usage is TRBJ2-4; D ambiguous. Per germline, CDR1 MDHEN and CDR2 SYDVKM. CDR3 length: 13 residues. V was clipped by 4 bases and J by 2 bases, with 6 bases between them. Here the CDR3 reads CASSYGPKNIQYF. DNA for the CDR3: TGTGCCAGCAGTTACGGCCCCAAAAACATTCAGTACTTC.

This clonotype was observed at least ten times. The chain carries TRBV6-1 and TRBJ1-3; a weak D match, TRBD1 (6 bases). The germline V and J ends were trimmed by 6 bases and 0 bases, with 12 bases remaining between them. This CDR3 contains 15 residues. CDR1 is MNHNS and CDR2 is SASEGT in the germline V gene. CDR3: CASRTQQGSGNTIYF. The CDR3 DNA sequence: TGTGCCAGCAGGACACAACAGGGCTCTGGAAACACCATATATTTT.

V usage is TRBV28 and J usage is TRBJ2-2; perhaps TRBD2 as D (6 bases). This CDR3 is built from 15 residues. V shed 7 bases and J shed 6 bases, with 18 bases lying between them. Germline loops: CDR1 MDHEN, CDR2 SYDVKM. CDR3 nucleotide sequence: TGTGCCAGCACCCGGGGAGGAACCCTCGCCGGGGAGCTGTTTTTT. Translated: CASTRGGTLAGELFF.

The chain uses TRBV6-5 and TRBJ1-2, with D unclear. Trimming pared 4 bases from V and 7 bases from J, leaving 10 bases between. Germline V gene lookup returns CDR1 MNHEY and CDR2 SVGAGI. The CDR3 is made up of 12 amino acids. The CDR3 here is CASSFPNGGYTF. For the CDR3, the DNA is TGTGCCAGCAGTTTTCCCAACGGTGGCTACACCTTC.

This clonotype was counted only a few times. The genes are TRBV19 and TRBJ2-7, with D perhaps given as TRBD1 or TRBD2 (6 bases each). CDR3 length: 13 residues. The germline V gene encodes CDR1 LNHDA and CDR2 SQIVND (reference sequence). V was shortened by 10 bases and J by 6 bases, with 19 bases between the two germline ends. The CDR3 reads CATGWGPGAEQYF. As DNA, the CDR3 is TGTGCCACCGGATGGGGCCCGGGGGCCGAGCAGTACTTC.

V gene TRBV18 combines with J gene TRBJ1-6; D is possibly TRBD1 (6 bases). The ends were cut back, 2 bases at V and 12 bases at J, with 20 bases in the middle. CDR1 is KGHSH, CDR2 LQKENI, per germline. The CDR3 loop spans 16 amino acids. The CDR3 region has the DNA TGTGCCAGCTCACCAGGGGACAAAGTTTATAGCGGACCCCTCCACTTT. The encoded protein is CASSPGDKVYSGPLHF.

A remark on this clonotype: Given a much more abundant clone one base away, this may be a read error. The chain carries TRBV18 and TRBJ2-7; D call uncertain. The CDR3 is made up of 17 amino acids. Germline-derived CDR1 and CDR2 are KGHSH and LQKENI. Trimming took 1 base from V and 6 from J, leaving 22 bases between them. The CDR3 bases are TGTGCCAGCTCACCACTCGGTCAGCCCGACCTCCCCTGCGAGCAGTACTTC. As protein: CASSPLGQPDLPCEQYF.

This clonotype was observed a few times. V usage is TRBV20-1 and J usage is TRBJ1-2; no reliable D call. This CDR3 comprises 12 residues. The ends were cut back, 0 bases at V and 8 bases at J, with 10 bases in the middle. Per the germline V gene, CDR1 is DFQATT and CDR2 is SNEGSKA (reference sequence). CDR3 nucleotide sequence: TGCAGTGCTAGAGATAGCGGAATAGGCTACACCTTC. This sequence encodes CSARDSGIGYTF.

This clonotype was counted a single time. The chain carries TRBV5-6 and TRBJ2-3; 8 bases fit TRBD2. V lost 0 bases to trimming and J lost 8 bases; unmatched junction nucleotides: 5. This CDR3 contains 14 residues. Per the germline V gene, CDR1 is SGHDT and CDR2 is YYEEEE. CDR3 loop: CASSLATSGGTQYF. DNA of the CDR3: TGTGCCAGCAGCTTGGCCACTAGCGGAGGTACGCAGTATTTT.

This clonotype was counted ten times or more. V and J are TRBV7-9 and TRBJ2-7, with 8 bases matching TRBD2. Germline loops: CDR1 SEHNR, CDR2 FQNEAQ (reference sequence). V gave up 10 bases and J gave up 3 bases; unmatched junction bases: 11. The CDR3 spans 14 residues. The CDR3 loop reads CATMETGTSYEQYF. In DNA form, the CDR3 reads TGTGCCACAATGGAAACCGGGACTAGCTACGAGCAGTACTTC.

This clonotype was found a few times. A read error may be the cause here, since a much bigger clone is one base away. The chain uses TRBV30 and TRBJ1-1; TRBD1 is a possible D gene (6 bases). This CDR3 is 13 amino acids long. Germline CDR1 and CDR2: GTSNPN and SVGIG (reference sequence). The CDR3 protein is CASQRGADTEASF. The CDR3, as DNA: TGTGCCTCCCAAAGGGGGGCTGACACTGAAGCTTCCTTT.

V gene TRBV7-9 combines with J gene TRBJ1-1; 7 bases are shared with TRBD1. This CDR3 spans 18 amino acids. Unmatched junction bases numbered 16, after V lost 1 base and J lost 5 bases. Per the germline V gene, CDR1 is SEHNR and CDR2 is FQNEAQ (reference sequence). The CDR3, as DNA: TGTGCCAGCAGCTTAGTACGTCTTATCAGGGGGATTCGAACTGAAGCTTTCTTT. Translating gives CASSLVRLIRGIRTEAFF.

V is TRBV18 and J is TRBJ1-2; D gene uncertain. Germline lookup yields CDR1 KGHSH and CDR2 LQKENI. The CDR3 totals 11 residues. V lost 3 bases and J lost 9, with 8 bases in between. Here the CDR3 DNA reads TGTGCCAGCTCACCGCCCCCAAGCTACACCTTC. Amino acid sequence: CASSPPPSYTF.

This chain links TRBV5-1 with TRBJ2-3, with TRBD2 identical over 11 bases. Germline lookup yields CDR1 SGHRS and CDR2 YFSETQ. Germline trimming cut 4 bases from V and 0 bases from J; bases unmatched to any gene: 4. The CDR3 covers 16 residues. The CDR3 is CASSRGLAVSTDTQYF. The CDR3 DNA follows: TGCGCCAGCAGCAGGGGACTAGCGGTTAGCACAGATACGCAGTATTTT.

This clonotype was seen a handful of times. This sequence joins TRBV29-1 and TRBJ1-2; 8 bases agree with TRBD1. V shed 3 bases, J shed 4 bases, and the junction held 10 bases outside the gene matches. In germline, CDR1 is SQVTM, CDR2 ANQGSEA. The CDR3 covers 15 residues. The CDR3 DNA follows: TGCAGCGTTGATTCCAGGGGGCACTTAAGCTATGGCTACACCTTC. Translation: CSVDSRGHLSYGYTF.